The T cell receptor beta chain under discussion was sequenced for a study of CXCR3-negative and CXCR3-positive naive CD8 T cells. Study background: The study obtained roughly 140 million TRB reads, about 1.5 +/- 0.3 million per library. Study findings and constraints: Comparably high diversity marked both naive subsets, whereas memory CD8+ cells had much lower diversity. Memory cells diverged, while naive CXCR3-positive and CXCR3-negative cells had similar TRBV-TRBJ usage.

Triplicate roughly 300,000-cell sorts were made of each CD8+ T cell subset. Concerning this clonotype itself: Its antigen is not identified.

Through 5' RACE with UMI labels, the TRB cDNA libraries were prepared. TCRdb processed the 5' RACE reads again and assigns one entry to each CDR3 protein, with no DNA. The sample includes some 130,000 distinct CDR3 sequences. The germline V gene encodes CDR1 SQVTM and CDR2 ANQGSEA. CDR3 length equals 11 residues. Sequences were obtained from naive CXCR3- CD8+ T cells from blood. Indicated subset: CD45RO-CCR7+CD27+CD95- naive CD8+ T cells lacking CXCR3 (TNR3-). The chain couples TRBV29-1 to TRBJ1-1. The sequence came from a human donor in good health. Some clones in this sample may be carry-over from other donors' samples. This CDR3 reads CSVEVGSEAFF.